Shown below are 16 T cell receptor beta chains from a single sample sequenced in a study of CD8 T cells in ankylosing spondylitis. MiXCR, applied by TCRdb to the 5' RACE reads, yields one record per CDR3 protein. The sample has approximately 220,000 distinct CDR3 sequences, about 10% seen once. The sample consisted of blood, either unsorted or a sorted T cell fraction (not recorded which). Receptor source: a male donor with ankylosing spondylitis or in good health (not recorded which).

This clonotype was seen ten or more times. V usage is TRBV7-9 and J usage is TRBJ2-7; D is possibly TRBD1 (5 bases). The V gene's germline CDR1 is SEHNR and CDR2 FQNEAQ (reference sequence). V dropped 3 bases and J dropped 1 base, with 10 bases sitting between them. This CDR3 is 14 amino acids long. This CDR3 reads CASSFYYRSYEQYF. CDR3 bases: TGTGCCAGCAGCTTCTATTACAGGTCCTACGAGCAGTACTTC.

This clonotype was picked up many times. V usage is TRBV11-2 and J usage is TRBJ2-5; no clear D. CDR3 size: 14 residues. With 1 base removed from V and 0 bases from J, the gap between germline ends came to 6 bases. CDR1 SGHAT and CDR2 FQNNGV come from the germline V gene. For the CDR3, the DNA is TGTGCCAGCAGCTTAGCGCGGTACCAAGAGACCCAGTACTTC. Translating gives CASSLARYQETQYF.

This clonotype was observed at least ten times. The CDR3 spells CASERGGYTGELFF. The CDR3 DNA follows: TGTGCCAGCGAGCGGGGGGGCTACACCGGGGAGCTGTTTTTT. This chain uses TRBV9 with TRBJ2-2, with 10 bases fitting TRBD2. The CDR3 has 14 amino acids. The junction had 3 bases not matched to a gene; V was cut back by 7 bases and J by 3 bases. From germline, CDR1 is SGDLS and CDR2 YYNGEE.

This clonotype was seen repeatedly, ten times or more. The chain is built from TRBV20-1 and TRBJ2-1; no reliable D call. Germline CDR1 reads DFQATT; CDR2 reads SNEGSKA (reference sequence). Trimming removed 3 bases from V and 0 bases from J, with 6 bases in between. The CDR3 length is 13 residues. The CDR3 protein is CSASTDSYNEQFF. As DNA, the CDR3 is TGCAGTGCTAGCACGGACTCCTACAATGAGCAGTTCTTC.

The chain has TRBV7-6 and TRBJ2-1, with D possibly being TRBD1 or TRBD2 (5 bases each). V was shortened by 0 bases and J by 9 bases, with 15 bases between the two germline ends. The CDR3 sequence is 15 residues long. The germline V gene has CDR1 SGHVS and CDR2 FNYEAQ. CDR3 bases: TGTGCCAGCAGCTTAGCGGGTTTGACAGAGGGTGAGCAGTTCTTC. Protein sequence: CASSLAGLTEGEQFF.

This clonotype was seen at least ten times. The V and J genes are TRBV7-9 and TRBJ1-1; D is undetermined. The CDR3 consists of 13 residues. The V and J ends lost 3 bases and 3 bases respectively, with 8 bases between them. Looked up from germline, CDR1 is SEHNR and CDR2 is FQNEAQ (reference sequence). The CDR3 coding sequence is TGTGCCAGCAGCTTCAGAGAGGACACTGAAGCTTTCTTT. The encoded protein is CASSFREDTEAFF. The variable domain in full, completed from reference TRBV7-9 and TRBJ1-1, reads DTGVSQNPRHKITKRGQNVTFRCDPISEHNRLYWYRQTLGQGPEFLTYFQNEAQLEKSRLLSDRFSAERPKGSFSTLEIQRTEQGDSAMYLCASSFREDTEAFFGQGTRLTVV.

This clonotype was counted ten times or more. The rearrangement uses TRBV6-2 or TRBV6-3 and TRBJ2-1; 7 bases are shared with TRBD2. The ends lost 2 bases at V and 8 bases at J; junction bases unmatched: 9. The CDR3 sequence is 15 residues long. Germline lookup yields CDR1 MNHEY and CDR2 SVGEGT. CDR3: CASSYGERGQDEQFF. The DNA of the CDR3 is TGTGCCAGCAGTTACGGAGAGCGGGGTCAGGATGAGCAGTTCTTC.

This chain connects TRBV14 to TRBJ2-5; weak D call: TRBD1 (6 bases). Germline CDR1 is SGHDN and CDR2 is FVKESK. The CDR3 extends over 17 amino acids. V lost 4 bases, J lost 5 bases, and 23 bases lay in between. The CDR3 DNA reads as TGTGCCAGCAGCCGGGGTTCCGCAGGGGCTTTCGGGGAGACCCAGTACTTC. This gives the protein CASSRGSAGAFGETQYF.

On this clonotype: This may arise from a read error, as a much more abundant clone is one base away. This chain links TRBV7-6 with TRBJ1-1, with no clear D. CDR3 size: 13 residues. The germline V and J ends were trimmed by 5 bases and 1 base, with 8 bases remaining between them. Germline CDR1 and CDR2: SGHVS and FNYEAQ. CDR3 region: CASSRHWNTEAFF. The CDR3 nucleotides read TGTGCCAGCAGCCGGCATTGGAACACTGAAGCTTTCTTT. The full variable domain, with the rest looked up from reference TRBV7-6 and TRBJ1-1, is GAGVSQSPRYKVTKRGQDVALRCDPISGHVSLYWYRQALGQGPEFLTYFNYEAQQDKSGLPNDRFSAERPEGSISTLTIQRTEQRDSAMYRCASSRHWNTEAFFGQGTRLTVV.

Many counts were recorded for this clonotype. The J gene is TRBJ2-3, the V gene TRBV10-3, with 10 bases fitting TRBD2. The CDR3 covers 16 residues. Germline CDR1 is ENHRY and CDR2 is SYGVKD. V shed 6 bases and J 1 base; nucleotides not matched to a gene: 7. This CDR3 is CAIRRAGTSGTDTQYF. As DNA, the CDR3 is TGTGCCATCAGGCGGGCCGGGACTAGCGGCACAGATACGCAGTATTTT.

This clonotype was observed at least ten times. This sequence joins TRBV20-1 and TRBJ1-1; no clear D gene. CDR3 length: 13 amino acids. Germline assignment: CDR1 DFQATT and CDR2 SNEGSKA (reference sequence). Trimming stripped 6 bases from V and 1 base from J, with 12 bases between. This CDR3 is CSASPFKNTEAFF. The CDR3 DNA sequence: TGCAGTGCCAGTCCCTTCAAGAACACTGAAGCTTTCTTT.

This clonotype was detected many times. The chain has TRBV7-2 and TRBJ2-7; the D gene is possibly TRBD2 (5 bases). Germline V gene sequence: CDR1 SGHTA, CDR2 FQGNSA. CDR3 length: 16 residues. The germline V and J ends were trimmed by 5 bases and 3 bases, with 20 bases remaining between them. The CDR3 DNA reads as TGTGCCAGCAGCAGAAAGGGCTCTAGCTGGGGCTACGAGCAGTACTTC. It translates to CASSRKGSSWGYEQYF.

This clonotype was counted ten times or more. V and J are TRBV11-1 and TRBJ1-1; no clear D. Trimming took 3 bases from V and 0 from J, leaving 23 bases between them. The germline V gene has CDR1 SGHAT and CDR2 FQDESV (reference sequence). The CDR3 is made up of 19 amino acids. CDR3 region: CASSFRVGPGDIMNTEAFF. The CDR3 DNA sequence: TGTGCCAGCAGCTTCAGAGTAGGGCCAGGAGATATTATGAACACTGAAGCTTTCTTT.

In this sample, this clonotype turned up many times. The V and J genes are TRBV7-8 and TRBJ2-3; weak D call: TRBD2 (6 bases). The V end lost 5 bases, the J end lost 0 bases, and 18 bases lay between the germline ends. Germline loops: CDR1 SGHVS, CDR2 FQNEAQ. The CDR3 loop spans 17 amino acids. The CDR3 sequence is CASSPPWGDQSTDTQYF. The CDR3 nucleotides read TGTGCCAGCAGCCCGCCCTGGGGGGACCAGAGCACAGATACGCAGTATTTT.

This clonotype was observed at least ten times. The chain has TRBV5-1 and TRBJ2-2; 8 bases agree with TRBD2. The length of the CDR3 is 19 residues. The germline gives CDR1 SGHRS, CDR2 YFSETQ. Trimming removed 2 bases from V and 1 base from J; junction bases left unmatched: 13. The CDR3 bases are TGCGCCAGCAGCTTCCGGGTTACGGCGGGGGGATTGAACACCGGGGAGCTGTTTTTT. Its translation is CASSFRVTAGGLNTGELFF.

This clonotype was seen more than once but under ten times. A junction end diverges from the germline sequence, so it may reflect a read error. CDR3 coding DNA: TGTGCTAGCAGCCCCCGGGGACAGCTCCTCTCTGGAAACACCATATATTTT. The encoded protein is CASSPRGQLLSGNTIYF. J is TRBJ1-3 and V is TRBV7-7, with 7 nucleotides matching TRBD1. This CDR3 is built from 17 residues. Germline CDR1 and CDR2: SSHAT and FNYEAQ (reference sequence).